A selection of T cell receptor beta chains follows, all from one sample in a study of cytomegalovirus exposure and HLA in healthy donors. Some clones are missing from TCRdb's copy, which holds only in-frame ones; the method was immunoSEQ multiplex PCR. This sample has 110,000 or so clones, with approximately 80% found just once. Sequencing input: PBMCs. All receptors derive from a male donor in good health and CMV-seronegative. Each CDR3 is given with its conserved first and last residue. A D gene is named only where the DNA matches it firmly. The size field is filled for only some rows; it gives once, few, many or a size class.

NA	TRBJ2-5	TRBV11-2	NA	TGTGCCAGCAGCCCGAGGGAGATCCAAGAGACCCAGTACTTC	CASSPREIQETQYF
NA	TRBJ2-4	TRBV29-1	NA	TGCAGCGTTGAGTTGTCGGGTGGCATTCAGTACTTC	CSVELSGGIQYF
NA	TRBJ1-4	TRBV5-1	NA	TGCGCCAGCACGTCGGGTAATGAAAAACTGTTTTTT	CASTSGNEKLFF
NA	TRBJ2-7	TRBV7-9	TRBD2	TGTGCCAGCAGCTCTGGGGCTAGCGGGCTTCACGAGCAGTACTTC	CASSSGASGLHEQYF
NA	TRBJ1-2	TRBV19	TRBD1	TGTGCCAGTAGCACCGGACAGGGGAGGAGTGCCTTC	CASSTGQGRSAF
NA	TRBJ1-6	TRBV7-9	NA	TGTGCCAGCAGCTTACCGCCCCAGTCTCATAATTCACCCCTCCACTTT	CASSLPPQSHNSPLHF
NA	TRBJ1-1	TRBV5-1	TRBD1	TGCGCCAGCAGCCCCGACGCGGGACAGGGGGGGACTGAAGCTTTCTTT	CASSPDAGQGGTEAFF
NA	TRBJ2-1	TRBV5-1	TRBD2	TGCGCCAGCAGCTTGGCCAGGACTAGCGGGAGGGCCGAGGAGCAGTTCTTC	CASSLARTSGRAEEQFF
NA	TRBJ1-1	TRBV4-1	NA	TGCGCCAGCAGCCAAGGATATACAGGGATGCACACTGAAGCTTTCTTT	CASSQGYTGMHTEAFF
NA	TRBJ2-2	TRBV30	NA	TGTGCCTGGAGTCGGCAGGAGAACACCGGGGAGCTGTTTTTT	CAWSRQENTGELFF
NA	TRBJ2-3	TRBV7-6	TRBD2	TGTGCCAGCAGCTTAGGCCCGGGACTAGGGGAAGATACGCAGTATTTT	CASSLGPGLGEDTQYF
few	TRBJ2-1	TRBV10-3	NA	TGTGCCATCAGTGGAGGGGGTGAGCAGTTCTTC	CAISGGGEQFF
NA	TRBJ2-3	TRBV18	TRBD2	TGTGCCAGCAATCGAGCGGGAGGGGACACAGATACGCAGTATTTT	CASNRAGGDTDTQYF
NA	TRBJ2-1	TRBV2	NA	TGTGCCAGCAGTGATTTGAGCTCCTACAATGAGCAGTTCTTC	CASSDLSSYNEQFF
once	TRBJ2-5	TRBV6-1	TRBD1	TGTGCCAGCAGTGAAGACAGGGGGCATCGGGAGACCCAGTACTTC	CASSEDRGHRETQYF
NA	TRBJ2-7	TRBV30	NA	TGTGCCTGGAGTGCCGGTTCAACCTACGAGCAGTACTTC	CAWSAGSTYEQYF
NA	TRBJ1-2	TRBV29-1	NA	TGCAACGTTGAAGTACTTGGTCGGGGGGCCTTCTATGGCTACACCTTC	CNVEVLGRGAFYGYTF
NA	TRBJ2-5	TRBV19	NA	TGTGCCAGTAGAAGCAGGGGAAGGGAGACCCAGTACTTC	CASRSRGRETQYF
NA	TRBJ2-5	TRBV4-3	NA	TGCGCCAGCAGCCCGGGTCGGCGGGAGACCCAGTACTTC	CASSPGRRETQYF
NA	TRBJ1-2	TRBV6-5	NA	TGTGCCAGCAGTTACTCTCGAGGGGACTATAGCTATGGCTACACCTTC	CASSYSRGDYSYGYTF
NA	TRBJ2-5	TRBV27	NA	TGTGCCAGCAGCTACCGGGACTTAAAGACCCAGTACTTC	CASSYRDLKTQYF
NA	TRBJ2-7	TRBV7-7	NA	TGTGCTAGCAGCTTAACTAGGATGGGCGAGCAGTACTTC	CASSLTRMGEQYF
NA	TRBJ1-1	TRBV5-1	TRBD1	TGCGCCAGCAGCCCGGGACAGGGGAACACTGAAGCTTTCTTT	CASSPGQGNTEAFF
NA	TRBJ2-1	TRBV7-3	TRBD1	TGTGCCAGCAGCTTAAAGACAGGGGCAGGCAGTAAGGGTTACAATGAGCAGTTCTTC	CASSLKTGAGSKGYNEQFF
NA	TRBJ2-5	TRBV7-2	TRBD2	TGTGCCAGCAGCACTAGCGGGGGTACGGAGACCCAGTACTTC	CASSTSGGTETQYF
once	TRBJ2-1	TRBV9	NA	TGTGCCAGCAGCGTAGATGGGGGCGCGCACAATGAGCAGTTCTTC	CASSVDGGAHNEQFF
NA	TRBJ2-1	TRBV5-1	TRBD2	TGCGCCAGCAGCTTGGACTTACTAGCGGGAGTGCACAATGAGCAGTTCTTC	CASSLDLLAGVHNEQFF
NA	TRBJ2-3	TRBV5-6	TRBD1	TGTGCCAGCAGTTTGGACAGGAACCCTAGCACAGATACGCAGTATTTT	CASSLDRNPSTDTQYF